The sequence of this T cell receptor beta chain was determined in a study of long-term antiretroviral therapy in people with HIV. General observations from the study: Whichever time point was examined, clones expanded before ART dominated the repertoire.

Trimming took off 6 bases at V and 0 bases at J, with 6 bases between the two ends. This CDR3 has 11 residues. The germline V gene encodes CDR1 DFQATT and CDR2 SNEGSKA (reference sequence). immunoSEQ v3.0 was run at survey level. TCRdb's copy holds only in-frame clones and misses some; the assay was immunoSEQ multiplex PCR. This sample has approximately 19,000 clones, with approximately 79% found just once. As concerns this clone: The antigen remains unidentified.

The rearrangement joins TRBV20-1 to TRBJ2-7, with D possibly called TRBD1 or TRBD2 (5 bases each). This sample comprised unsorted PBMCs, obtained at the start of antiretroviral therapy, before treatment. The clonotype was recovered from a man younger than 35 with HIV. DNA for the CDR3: TGCAGTGCCGGGACCTCCTACGAGCAGTACTTC. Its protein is CSAGTSYEQYF.